The next 23 T cell receptor beta chains were all read from a single sample in a study of T cell responses to AZD1222 COVID-19 vaccine. Repertoires were generated with immunoSEQ multiplex PCR, while TCRdb's copy carries only in-frame clones and drops some. Of more than 250,000 clones listed, 93% are singletons. Sequencing used peripheral blood, obtained on day 0 of AZD1222 vaccination. The receptors originated from an adult in good health.

This chain links TRBV19 with TRBJ2-1; D not certain. CDR3 length equals 11 residues. V was pared by 1 base and J by 13 bases, with 8 bases between. Germline CDR1 is LNHDA and CDR2 is SQIVND (reference sequence). The CDR3 coding sequence is TGTGCCAGTAGTATAGGGGGTTTCCAGTTCTTC. Translating gives CASSIGGFQFF.

The chain joins TRBV20-1 to TRBJ1-6; D is possibly TRBD1 (5 bases). Deletions cut 3 bases from V and 8 bases from J, with 8 bases between. The length of the CDR3 is 12 residues. Per the germline V gene, CDR1 is DFQATT and CDR2 is SNEGSKA (reference sequence). CDR3 bases: TGCAGTGCTAGTATCAGGGATTCACCCCTCCACTTT. Encoded protein: CSASIRDSPLHF.

The chain carries TRBV18 and TRBJ1-1, with a tentative D call TRBD1 (5 bases). With 0 bases removed from V and 4 bases from J, the gap between germline ends came to 15 bases. The CDR3 spans 16 residues. Looked up from germline, CDR1 is KGHSH and CDR2 is LQKENI. Written as DNA, the CDR3 is TGTGCCAGCTCACCACCGGGTGGGGCCGGAGGCACTGAAGCTTTCTTT. It codes for CASSPPGGAGGTEAFF.

The chain employs TRBV3-1 (or the pseudogene TRBV3-2) and TRBJ1-6; TRBD1 matches 8 bases. CDR1 LGHDT and CDR2 YNNKEL come from the germline V gene (reference sequence). The CDR3 runs 18 residues. With V trimmed by 6 bases and J by 4 bases, 14 bases remained unmatched. For the CDR3, the DNA is TGTGCCAGCAGGCGGGCGTCATCAGGGGGCGCGTATAATTCACCCCTCCACTTT. It is translated as CASRRASSGGAYNSPLHF.

The chain links TRBV5-1 to TRBJ2-2; 12 nucleotides agree with TRBD1. V lost 4 bases and J lost 5; bases outside the gene matches: 6. CDR3 length: 16 amino acids. Germline V gives CDR1 SGHRS, CDR2 YFSETQ. DNA for the CDR3: TGCGCCAGCAGCCGGGGACAGGGGGCGCAAACCGGGGAGCTGTTTTTT. Encoded protein: CASSRGQGAQTGELFF.

This chain joins TRBV5-4 and TRBJ2-7; 7 bases map to TRBD2. Per germline, CDR1 SGHNT and CDR2 YYREEE (reference sequence). V dropped 0 bases and J dropped 5; count of bases not matched to a gene: 2. The CDR3 has 13 residues. CDR3 nucleotide sequence: TGTGCCAGCAGCTTGGACGGGGGGAACGAGCAGTACTTC. As protein: CASSLDGGNEQYF.

The gene calls are TRBV11-2 and TRBJ1-6, with 7 nucleotides matching TRBD1. Per germline, CDR1 SGHAT and CDR2 FQNNGV. J lost 7 bases, V lost 0 bases, and 6 bases had no gene match. CDR3 length: 16 residues. CDR3: CASSLDLGTENSPLHF. The CDR3, as DNA: TGTGCCAGCAGCTTAGATCTCGGGACAGAGAATTCACCCCTCCACTTT.

The CDR3 reads CATSDSRTGGNTIYF. The CDR3 region has the DNA TGTGCCACCAGTGATAGCCGGACGGGAGGAAACACCATATATTTT. The chain combines TRBV24-1 with TRBJ1-3; D is uncertain. In germline, CDR1 is KGHDR, CDR2 SFDVKD. V was clipped by 3 bases and J by 4 bases, with 12 bases between them. This CDR3 region has 15 residues.

This clone was seen more than once but under ten times. The chain joins TRBV4-1 to TRBJ2-2; D ambiguous. The CDR3 covers 14 residues. V gave up 7 bases and J gave up 4 bases, with 13 bases separating them. The germline V gene has CDR1 MGHRA and CDR2 YSYEKL. In nucleotides, the CDR3 is TGCGCCAGCAAGAAGGCGGAGACCACCGGGGAGCTGTTTTTT. Amino acids: CASKKAETTGELFF.

The chain combines TRBV27 with TRBJ1-5; 11 bases match TRBD1. This CDR3 is built from 15 residues. Germline V gives CDR1 MNHEY, CDR2 SMNVEV (reference sequence). J gave up 4 bases and V 4 bases, and 3 bases lay outside the gene matches. This CDR3 reads CASSSGQGANQPQHF. The DNA of the CDR3 is TGTGCCAGCAGTTCCGGACAGGGGGCGAATCAGCCCCAGCATTTT.

This chain joins TRBV28 and TRBJ2-7; possibly TRBD2 for D (6 bases). The CDR3 length is 14 residues. The germline V gene encodes CDR1 MDHEN and CDR2 SYDVKM. Trimming left V 3 bases short and J 3 bases short, with 12 bases between. The CDR3 DNA reads TGTGCCAGCAGTTTCCAGGACTATGACTACGAGCAGTACTTC. This codes for CASSFQDYDYEQYF.

This clone has a handful of counts. The same CDR3 is also encoded by other DNA sequences in this sample. The chain carries TRBV18 and TRBJ2-1; D unclear. The CDR3 covers 13 residues. Germline V CDR1 and CDR2: KGHSH, LQKENI. Trimming removed 2 bases from V and 4 bases from J, with 6 bases in between. CDR3 in DNA: TGTGCCAGCTCACCAGGCCAATACAATGAGCAGTTCTTC. Translating it yields CASSPGQYNEQFF.

The chain uses TRBV9 and TRBJ1-6; possible D gene TRBD1, 5 bases. With 0 bases removed from V and 0 bases from J, the gap between germline ends came to 7 bases. Germline V gives CDR1 SGDLS, CDR2 YYNGEE. This CDR3 is 16 amino acids long. The CDR3 reads CASSVGGSSYNSPLHF. In DNA, the CDR3 is TGTGCCAGCAGCGTAGGGGGGAGCTCCTATAATTCACCCCTCCACTTT.

The rearrangement joins TRBV2 to TRBJ2-5, with D unclear. Trimming took 4 bases from V and 1 from J, leaving 7 bases between them. This CDR3 region has 13 residues. The germline gives CDR1 SNHLY, CDR2 FYNNEI. CDR3 sequence reads: CASSADFQETQYF. CDR3 sequence (DNA): TGTGCCAGCAGTGCCGACTTCCAAGAGACCCAGTACTTC.

The chain links TRBV19 to TRBJ2-7; the match to TRBD2 covers 8 bases. J was trimmed by 3 bases and V by 3 bases; bases with no gene match: 4. This CDR3 spans 14 amino acids. Germline assignment: CDR1 LNHDA and CDR2 SQIVND (reference sequence). CDR3 in DNA: TGTGCCAGTAGTATTGGGACTAGAGTCTACGAGCAGTACTTC. Protein product: CASSIGTRVYEQYF.

The chain joins TRBV6-1 to TRBJ2-7; 15 bases align to TRBD2. CDR1 and CDR2 from the germline V gene are MNHNS and SASEGT. The CDR3 has 18 amino acids. V lost 2 bases, J lost 5 bases, and 10 bases stayed unmatched. The CDR3 nucleotides read TGTGCCAGCAGTGAAACGGTTGGGACTAGCGGGAGGCGCGACGAGCAGTACTTC. Residues: CASSETVGTSGRRDEQYF.

The chain is built from TRBV19 and TRBJ1-6; weak D call: TRBD1 (6 bases). The CDR3 covers 14 residues. Trimming stripped 4 bases from V and 5 bases from J, with 9 bases between. Germline V gene lookup returns CDR1 LNHDA and CDR2 SQIVND (reference sequence). CDR3 sequence: CASSTGAHNSPLHF. The CDR3 region has the DNA TGTGCCAGTAGTACGGGGGCCCATAATTCACCCCTCCACTTT. The full variable domain, with the rest looked up from reference TRBV19 and TRBJ1-6, is DGGITQSPKYLFRKEGQNVTLSCEQNLNHDAMYWYRQDPGQGLRLIYYSQIVNDFQKGDIAEGYSVSREKKESFPLTVTSAQKNPTAFYLCASSTGAHNSPLHFGNGTRLTVT.

This chain uses TRBV3-1 (or the pseudogene TRBV3-2) with TRBJ2-7; 7 bases are a match to TRBD1. Germline V gene lookup returns CDR1 LGHDT and CDR2 YNNKEL (reference sequence). Unmatched junction bases numbered 9, after V lost 4 bases and J lost 3 bases. The CDR3 contains 15 residues. CDR3 amino acids: CASSRPGQRFYEQYF. The CDR3 nucleotides read TGTGCCAGCAGCCGCCCGGGACAGCGATTCTACGAGCAGTACTTC.

The V and J genes are TRBV6-5 and TRBJ2-7; 8 nucleotides agree with TRBD1. Germline trimming cut 5 bases from V and 3 bases from J; bases unmatched to any gene: 9. Germline V gene data show CDR1 as MNHEY and CDR2 as SVGAGI. This CDR3 comprises 15 residues. In DNA, the CDR3 is TGTGCCAGCAGTCGCGTAGGACAGGGCAACTACGAGCAGTACTTC. Protein: CASSRVGQGNYEQYF.

The CDR3 nucleotides are TGTGCCAGCAGAACCGGGACAGGGGCGTCCTACGAGCAGTACTTC. Its protein product is CASRTGTGASYEQYF. The rearrangement uses TRBV7-2 and TRBJ2-7; 10 nucleotides match TRBD1. The CDR3 runs to 15 residues. Germline CDR1 reads SGHTA; CDR2 reads FQGNSA. V shed 6 bases, J shed 1 base, and the junction held 6 bases outside the gene matches.

This rearrangement joins TRBV13 to TRBJ1-5, with 8 bases that match TRBD1. Trimming cost V 4 bases and J 2 bases; bases outside gene matches: 1. Germline lookup yields CDR1 PRHDT and CDR2 FYEKMQ (reference sequence). The length of the CDR3 is 14 residues. The CDR3 DNA reads as TGTGCCAGCAGCTCGACAGGGGGCAATCAGCCCCAGCATTTT. Its protein is CASSSTGGNQPQHF. The whole variable domain, filled in from reference TRBV13 and TRBJ1-5, reads AAGVIQSPRHLIKEKRETATLKCYPIPRHDTVYWYQQGPGQDPQFLISFYEKMQSDKGSIPDRFSAQQFSDYHSELNMSSLELGDSALYFCASSSTGGNQPQHFGDGTRLSIL.

The chain couples TRBV7-9 to TRBJ2-7, with 7 bases fitting TRBD2. Germline CDR1 reads SEHNR; CDR2 reads FQNEAQ (reference sequence). The CDR3 covers 15 residues. J was trimmed by 2 bases and V by 5 bases; bases with no gene match: 9. The CDR3 sequence: CASSTSGRAPYEQYF. CDR3 in DNA: TGTGCCAGCAGCACCAGTGGGAGGGCCCCCTACGAGCAGTACTTC.

The rearrangement links TRBV5-4 to TRBJ2-7, with D perhaps TRBD1 (5 bases). The CDR3 length is 13 residues. V lost 6 bases and J lost 3, with 13 bases in between. The V gene's germline CDR1 is SGHNT and CDR2 YYREEE (reference sequence). This CDR3 is CASTLWGNYEQYF. In nucleotides, the CDR3 is TGTGCCAGCACCCTTTGGGGCAACTACGAGCAGTACTTC.